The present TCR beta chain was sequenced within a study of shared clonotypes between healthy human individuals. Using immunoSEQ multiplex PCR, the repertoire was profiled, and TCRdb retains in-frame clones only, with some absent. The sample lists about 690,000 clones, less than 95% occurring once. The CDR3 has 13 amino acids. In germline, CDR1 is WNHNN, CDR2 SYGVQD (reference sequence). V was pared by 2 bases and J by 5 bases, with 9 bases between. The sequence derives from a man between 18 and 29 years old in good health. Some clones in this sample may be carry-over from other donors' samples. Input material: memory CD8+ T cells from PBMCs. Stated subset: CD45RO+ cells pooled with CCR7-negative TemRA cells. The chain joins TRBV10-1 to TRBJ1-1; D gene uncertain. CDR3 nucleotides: TGCGCCAGCAGTGAGACCGGACGGACTGAAGCTTTCTTT. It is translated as CASSETGRTEAFF.